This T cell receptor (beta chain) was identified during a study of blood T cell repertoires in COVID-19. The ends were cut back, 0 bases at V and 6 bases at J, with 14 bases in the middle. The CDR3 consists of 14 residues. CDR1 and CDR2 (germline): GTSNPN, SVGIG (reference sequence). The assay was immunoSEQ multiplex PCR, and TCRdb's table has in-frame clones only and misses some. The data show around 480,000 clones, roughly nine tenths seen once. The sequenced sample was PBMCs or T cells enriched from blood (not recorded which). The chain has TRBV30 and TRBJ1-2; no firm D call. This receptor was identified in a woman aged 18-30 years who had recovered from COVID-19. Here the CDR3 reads CAWSVRGGFDGYTF. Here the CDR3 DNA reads TGTGCCTGGAGTGTACGGGGAGGGTTCGATGGCTACACCTTC.